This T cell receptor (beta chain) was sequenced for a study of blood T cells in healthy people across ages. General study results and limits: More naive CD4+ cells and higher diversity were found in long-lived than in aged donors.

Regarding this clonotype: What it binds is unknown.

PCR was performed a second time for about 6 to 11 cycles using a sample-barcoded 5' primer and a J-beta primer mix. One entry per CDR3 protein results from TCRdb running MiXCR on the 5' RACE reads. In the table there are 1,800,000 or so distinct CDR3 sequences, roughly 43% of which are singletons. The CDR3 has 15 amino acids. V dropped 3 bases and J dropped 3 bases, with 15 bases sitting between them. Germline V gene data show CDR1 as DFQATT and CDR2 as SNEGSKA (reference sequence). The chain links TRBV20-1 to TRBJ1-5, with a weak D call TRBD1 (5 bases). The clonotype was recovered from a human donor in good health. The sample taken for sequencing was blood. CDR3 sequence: CSASNVIRVNQPQHF. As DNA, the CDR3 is TGCAGTGCTAGTAACGTCATCAGGGTCAATCAGCCCCAGCATTTT.